The present T cell receptor beta chain was sequenced within a study of blood T cell repertoires in COVID-19 (dated by TCRdb to about 2020). Concerning the study at large: The collaborator samples originated in the United States, Italy and Spain and spanned the acute and convalescent phases of COVID-19. The prospective study material was composed of cDNA or gDNA derived from T cells, B-cell-depleted T cells, or PBMCs. The dataset comprised deeply sampled blood TCRbeta repertoires from subjects exposed to, actively infected with, or recovered from COVID-19. A freely available public database, intended as a resource for researchers studying the immune response to SARS-CoV-2, is where the repertoires were released. The samples were drawn from two sources: the first 160 participants of the ongoing ImmuneRACE study, and 1,000 to 1,500 subjects contributed by 6 global collaborators. Nearly every sample came with metadata listing a de-identified subject ID, COVID-19 status, age in years and sex. Where available, HLA class I and class II types were obtained from metadata supplied by the sample provider rather than from assay-based typing.

Whole blood was collected in K2EDTA tubes by collaborating institutions according to the institutions' own protocols. For TCRbeta analysis, collaborators shipped samples as frozen whole blood, isolated PBMCs, or DNA extracted from either of those sample types. Overall study results and their limits: The amount of clinical and demographic metadata varied by source and participant and was provided uncurated.

From V the trimming removes 1 base and from J it removes 8 bases, while the gene matches leave 14 bases of the junction unaccounted for. Taken from the germline V gene (reference sequence), the CDR1 and CDR2 loops are GTSNPN and SVGIG. Including the terminal cysteine and phenylalanine, the CDR3 comprises 16 residues. Only the CDR3 region is kept as DNA, spanning 48 bases read in frame from base 1. This clone has only a few counts. Its binding antigen is unknown. No much larger clone is present one base from it, and per-base qualities are unavailable. TCRbeta CDR3 regions were amplified from genomic DNA by means of the immunoSEQ Assay, a bias-controlled multiplex PCR. Per the original workflow: Nucleated cell counts per sample were estimated from amplification of reference gene primers within the assay. Sequence reads were collapsed and filtered to measure the absolute abundance of every unique TCRbeta CDR3 rearrangement. Productive Simpson clonality was computed per sample as the square root of Simpson's diversity index over productive rearrangements. In its TCRdb copy, this immuneACCESS table keeps in-frame sequences only and misses some clones. Where compared with another copy, unresolved V genes explain less than half of these, and the others have no known cause. That table gives V, J and clone size, and the DNA gave D and trimming. The table for this sample lists 180,000 or so clones; around 85% of them were counted only once. The top ten constitute roughly 8.2% of the sample.

The source of this sequence is a man aged 55 to 69 with acute or convalescent COVID-19. Sequenced input: peripheral blood. The sequence links TRBV30 to TRBJ2-4, with 7 middle bases fitting TRBD1. The DNA sequence reads TGTGCCTGGAGTGCGACAGGGCCCCAGATAGCCGACATTCAGTACTTC. It encodes CAWSATGPQIADIQYF.